The 12 T cell receptor beta chains below all came from one sample that was sequenced in a study of CD4 T cells in relation to SARS-CoV-2 and coronaviruses. Before the COVID-19 pandemic, during about 2011-2018, CD4+ T cells were taken from unexposed donors. TCRdb's copy holds only in-frame clones and misses some; the assay was immunoSEQ multiplex PCR. The data show tens of thousands of clones, about 94% seen once. The specimen was naive CD4+ T cells from PBMCs. Subset defined: naive CD4+ T cells isolated by negative enrichment. The receptor set was obtained from a human donor in good health.

This sequence joins TRBV24-1 and TRBJ2-6; no definite D call. Trimming pared 1 base from V and 0 bases from J, leaving 6 bases between. This CDR3 spans 16 amino acids. Germline CDR1 is KGHDR and CDR2 is SFDVKD. In nucleotides, the CDR3 is TGTGCCACCAGTGATTTCCAGACCTCTGGGGCCAACGTCCTGACTTTC. This sequence encodes CATSDFQTSGANVLTF.

The chain links TRBV10-2 to TRBJ2-7; TRBD2 matches 7 bases. V shed 2 bases and J 3 bases; nucleotides not matched to a gene: 7. This CDR3 region has 15 residues. Germline CDR1 reads WSHSY; CDR2 reads SAAADI. The CDR3 spells CASSEPDRGDYEQYF. CDR3 coding DNA: TGCGCCAGCAGTGAGCCGGACCGGGGGGACTACGAGCAGTACTTC.

The chain employs TRBV6-1 and TRBJ2-3, with 7 positions matching TRBD1. The CDR3 is made up of 14 amino acids. Germline CDR1 MNHNS, CDR2 SASEGT. V trimming: 0 bases; J trimming: 5 bases; junction bases outside the gene matches: 2. In nucleotides, the CDR3 is TGTGCCAGCAGTGAAGCACAGGGGAAAGATACGCAGTATTTT. Encoded protein: CASSEAQGKDTQYF.

The V gene is TRBV3-1 (or the pseudogene TRBV3-2), the J gene TRBJ1-2; TRBD1 might be the D (5 bases). Deletions cut 4 bases from V and 4 bases from J, with 10 bases between. The CDR3 consists of 13 residues. CDR1 is LGHDT, CDR2 YNNKEL, per germline (reference sequence). CDR3 nucleotides: TGTGCCAGCAGCCTTTCAGGGCCCTATGGCTACACCTTC. As protein: CASSLSGPYGYTF.

The chain joins TRBV30 to TRBJ2-5; 8 bases line up with TRBD1. Losses at the gene ends were 0 bases for V and 4 bases for J; bases not matched to a gene: 13. Germline lookup yields CDR1 GTSNPN and CDR2 SVGIG (reference sequence). The CDR3 contains 17 residues. The CDR3 DNA follows: TGTGCCTGGAGTGTACTAAGGCCCACAGGGGGACGAGAGACCCAGTACTTC. Protein: CAWSVLRPTGGRETQYF. Drawing the rest from reference TRBV30 and TRBJ2-5, the complete variable domain is SQTIHQWPATLVQPVGSPLSLECTVEGTSNPNLYWYRQAAGRGLQLLFYSVGIGQISSEVPQNLSASRPQDRQFILSSKKLLLSDSGFYLCAWSVLRPTGGRETQYFGPGTRLLVL.

V is TRBV6-5 and J is TRBJ2-1; the match to TRBD2 covers 10 bases. Losses at the gene ends were 7 bases for V and 6 bases for J; bases not matched to a gene: 9. In germline, CDR1 is MNHEY, CDR2 SVGAGI. This CDR3 spans 15 amino acids. As DNA, the CDR3 is TGTGCCAGCATAAGGAGGGTAGCGGGGGGCAATGAGCAGTTCTTC. This sequence encodes CASIRRVAGGNEQFF.

This chain connects TRBV5-1 to TRBJ2-2; 9 bases fit TRBD2. Per the germline V gene, CDR1 is SGHRS and CDR2 is YFSETQ. Trimming removed 5 bases from V and 0 bases from J; junction bases left unmatched: 5. The CDR3 is made up of 16 amino acids. The CDR3 spells CASSSGSVTNTGELFF. In DNA, the CDR3 is TGCGCCAGCAGTAGCGGGAGTGTCACGAACACCGGGGAGCTGTTTTTT.

The V call is TRBV11-2, the J call TRBJ2-2; 9 nucleotides align to TRBD2. This CDR3 contains 17 residues. Germline-derived CDR1 and CDR2 are SGHAT and FQNNGV. V trimming: 0 bases; J trimming: 4 bases; junction bases outside the gene matches: 6. The DNA of the CDR3 is TGTGCCAGCAGCTTAGAGTTACTAGCGGGCATCACCGGGGAGCTGTTTTTT. Amino acid sequence: CASSLELLAGITGELFF.

The chain recombines TRBV27 with TRBJ2-7; 8 bases are shared with TRBD2. The J segment lost 3 bases and the V segment lost 4 bases, leaving 5 bases of the junction unmatched. CDR1 and CDR2 from the germline V gene are MNHEY and SMNVEV (reference sequence). The CDR3 runs to 14 residues. CDR3 protein: CASSSPAGVYEQYF. CDR3 nucleotide sequence: TGTGCCAGCAGTTCCCCAGCGGGAGTCTACGAGCAGTACTTC.

The CDR3 DNA reads TGTGCCACCAGTCCTACCGGGAGGTTCTACAATGAGCAGTTCTTC. Protein sequence: CATSPTGRFYNEQFF. The chain is built from TRBV24-1 and TRBJ2-1, with TRBD2 matching over 7 bases. The V and J ends lost 6 bases and 3 bases, in that order; junction bases with no gene match: 7. This CDR3 has 15 residues. CDR1 is KGHDR and CDR2 is SFDVKD in the germline V gene.

The chain uses TRBV2 and TRBJ2-7; weak D call: TRBD1 (6 bases). The CDR3 consists of 11 residues. Germline CDR1 and CDR2: SNHLY and FYNNEI. V was pared by 6 bases and J by 6 bases, with 9 bases between. CDR3 protein: CASSRGFEQYF. CDR3 nucleotides: TGTGCCAGCAGCAGGGGATTCGAGCAGTACTTC.

The V gene is TRBV6-2 or TRBV6-3, the J gene TRBJ2-5, with a tentative D call TRBD1 (5 bases). The CDR3 is 12 residues long. Germline CDR1 reads MNHEY; CDR2 reads SVGEGT. V shed 5 bases and J shed 4 bases, with 8 bases lying between them. The CDR3 bases are TGTGCCAGCAGTCCCAGGGTAGAGACCCAGTACTTC. It codes for CASSPRVETQYF.